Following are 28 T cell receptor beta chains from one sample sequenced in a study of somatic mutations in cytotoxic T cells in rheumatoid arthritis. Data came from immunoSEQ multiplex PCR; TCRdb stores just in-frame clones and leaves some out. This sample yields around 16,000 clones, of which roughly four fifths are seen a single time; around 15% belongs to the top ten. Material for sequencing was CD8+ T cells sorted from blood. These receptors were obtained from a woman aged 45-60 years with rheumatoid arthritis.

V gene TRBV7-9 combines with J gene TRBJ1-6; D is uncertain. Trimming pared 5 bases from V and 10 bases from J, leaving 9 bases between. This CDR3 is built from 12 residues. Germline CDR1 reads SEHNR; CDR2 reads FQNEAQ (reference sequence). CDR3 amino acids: CASSPTNSPLHF. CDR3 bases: TGTGCCAGCAGCCCGACAAACTCACCCCTCCACTTT.

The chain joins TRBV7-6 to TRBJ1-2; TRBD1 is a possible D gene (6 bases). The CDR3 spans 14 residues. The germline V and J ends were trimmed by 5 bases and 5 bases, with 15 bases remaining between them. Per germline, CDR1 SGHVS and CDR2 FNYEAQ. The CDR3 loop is CASSPADRSYGYTF. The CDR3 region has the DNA TGTGCCAGCAGCCCCGCCGACAGGTCATATGGCTACACCTTC.

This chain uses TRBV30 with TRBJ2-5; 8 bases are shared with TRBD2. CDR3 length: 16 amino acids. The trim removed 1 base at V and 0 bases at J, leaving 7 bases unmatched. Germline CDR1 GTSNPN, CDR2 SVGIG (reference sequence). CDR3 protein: CAWSGWELADQETQYF. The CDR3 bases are TGTGCCTGGAGTGGATGGGAACTAGCGGACCAAGAGACCCAGTACTTC. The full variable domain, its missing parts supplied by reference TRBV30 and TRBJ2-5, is SQTIHQWPATLVQPVGSPLSLECTVEGTSNPNLYWYRQAAGRGLQLLFYSVGIGQISSEVPQNLSASRPQDRQFILSSKKLLLSDSGFYLCAWSGWELADQETQYFGPGTRLLVL.

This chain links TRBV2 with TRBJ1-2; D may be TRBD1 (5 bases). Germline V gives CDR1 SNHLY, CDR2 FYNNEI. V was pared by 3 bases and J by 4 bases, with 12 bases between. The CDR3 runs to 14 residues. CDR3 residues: CASSEQGGGYGYTF. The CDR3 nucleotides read TGTGCCAGCAGTGAGCAGGGAGGTGGCTATGGCTACACCTTC.

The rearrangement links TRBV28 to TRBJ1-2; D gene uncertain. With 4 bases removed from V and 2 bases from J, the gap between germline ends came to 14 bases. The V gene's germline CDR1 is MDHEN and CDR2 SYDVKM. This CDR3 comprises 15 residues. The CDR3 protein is CASSSPARYNYGYTF. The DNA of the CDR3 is TGTGCCAGCAGTTCACCGGCACGGTACAACTATGGCTACACCTTC.

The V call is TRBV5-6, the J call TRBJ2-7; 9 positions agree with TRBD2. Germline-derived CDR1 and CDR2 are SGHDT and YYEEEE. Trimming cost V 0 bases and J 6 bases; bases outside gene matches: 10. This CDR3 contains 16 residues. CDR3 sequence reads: CASSLEAGGRLSEQYF. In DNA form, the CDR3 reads TGTGCCAGCAGCTTGGAGGCGGGGGGGCGGTTATCCGAGCAGTACTTC.

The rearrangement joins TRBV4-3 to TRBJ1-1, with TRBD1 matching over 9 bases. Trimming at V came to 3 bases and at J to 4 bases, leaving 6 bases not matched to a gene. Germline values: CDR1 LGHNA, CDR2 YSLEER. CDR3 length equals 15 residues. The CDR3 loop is CASSQDRGMGTEAFF. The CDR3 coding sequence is TGCGCCAGCAGCCAGGACAGGGGAATGGGCACTGAAGCTTTCTTT.

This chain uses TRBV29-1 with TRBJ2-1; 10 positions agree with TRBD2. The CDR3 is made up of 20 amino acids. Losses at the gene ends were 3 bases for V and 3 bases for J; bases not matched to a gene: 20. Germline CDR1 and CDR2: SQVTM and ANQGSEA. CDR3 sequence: CSVEGQAMAWASGSYNEQFF. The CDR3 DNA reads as TGCAGCGTTGAGGGTCAAGCTATGGCGTGGGCTAGCGGGAGCTACAATGAGCAGTTCTTC.

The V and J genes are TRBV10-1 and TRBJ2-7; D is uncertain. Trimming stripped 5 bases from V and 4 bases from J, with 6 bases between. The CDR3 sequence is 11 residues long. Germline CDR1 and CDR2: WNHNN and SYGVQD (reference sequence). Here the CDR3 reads CASSPSYEQYF. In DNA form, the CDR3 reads TGCGCCAGCAGTCCGTCTTACGAGCAGTACTTC.

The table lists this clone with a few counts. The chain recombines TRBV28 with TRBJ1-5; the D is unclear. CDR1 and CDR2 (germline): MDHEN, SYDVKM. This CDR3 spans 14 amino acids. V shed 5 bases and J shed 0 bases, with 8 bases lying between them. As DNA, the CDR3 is TGTGCCAGCAGTATCCAGAGTAGCAATCAGCCCCAGCATTTT. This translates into CASSIQSSNQPQHF. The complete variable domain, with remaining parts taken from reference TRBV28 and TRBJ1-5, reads DVKVTQSSRYLVKRTGEKVFLECVQDMDHENMFWYRQDPGLGLRLIYFSYDVKMKEKGDIPEGYSVSREKKERFSLILESASTNQTSMYLCASSIQSSNQPQHFGDGTRLSIL.

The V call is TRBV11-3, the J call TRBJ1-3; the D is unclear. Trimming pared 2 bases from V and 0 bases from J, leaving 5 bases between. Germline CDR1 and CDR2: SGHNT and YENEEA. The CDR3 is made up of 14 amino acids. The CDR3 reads CASSLWNSGNTIYF. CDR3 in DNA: TGTGCCAGCAGCTTATGGAACTCTGGAAACACCATATATTTT. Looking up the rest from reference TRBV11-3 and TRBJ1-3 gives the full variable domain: EAGVVQSPRYKIIEKKQPVAFWCNPISGHNTLYWYLQNLGQGPELLIRYENEEAVDDSQLPKDRFSAERLKGVDSTLKIQPAELGDSAVYLCASSLWNSGNTIYFGEGSWLTVV.

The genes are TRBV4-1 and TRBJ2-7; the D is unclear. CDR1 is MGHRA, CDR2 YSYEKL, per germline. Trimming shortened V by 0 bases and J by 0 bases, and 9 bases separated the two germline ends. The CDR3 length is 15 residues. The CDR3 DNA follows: TGCGCCAGCAGCCAAGATGTGGCGAGCTCCTACGAGCAGTACTTC. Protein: CASSQDVASSYEQYF.

CDR3 amino acids: CAYSDISYEQYF. CDR3 nucleotide sequence: TGTGCCTACTCGGACATCTCCTACGAGCAGTACTTC. This chain links TRBV6-1 with TRBJ2-7; weak D call: TRBD1 (5 bases). This CDR3 is built from 12 residues. CDR1 and CDR2 (germline): MNHNS, SASEGT. Deletions cut 11 bases from V and 0 bases from J, with 11 bases between.

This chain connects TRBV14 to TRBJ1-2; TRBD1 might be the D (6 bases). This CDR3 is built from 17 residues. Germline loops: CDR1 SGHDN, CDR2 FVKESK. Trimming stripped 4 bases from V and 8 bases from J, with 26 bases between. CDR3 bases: TGTGCCAGCAGCCCCCACTCCCCAGGGGTCCTTTCCGTGGGCTACACCTTC. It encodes CASSPHSPGVLSVGYTF.

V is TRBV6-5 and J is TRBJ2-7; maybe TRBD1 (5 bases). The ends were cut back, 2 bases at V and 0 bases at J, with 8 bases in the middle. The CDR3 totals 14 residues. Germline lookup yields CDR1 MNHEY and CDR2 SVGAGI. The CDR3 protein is CASSYRQPSYEQYF. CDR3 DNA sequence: TGTGCCAGCAGTTACCGACAGCCCTCCTACGAGCAGTACTTC.

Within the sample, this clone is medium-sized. CDR3 sequence: CASSLDGKGYTF. In DNA, the CDR3 is TGCGCCAGCAGCTTGGACGGGAAAGGCTACACCTTC. The V and J genes are TRBV5-1 and TRBJ1-2; D gene uncertain. Per germline, CDR1 SGHRS and CDR2 YFSETQ. V shed 0 bases and J shed 8 bases, with 8 bases lying between them. The CDR3 has 12 amino acids.

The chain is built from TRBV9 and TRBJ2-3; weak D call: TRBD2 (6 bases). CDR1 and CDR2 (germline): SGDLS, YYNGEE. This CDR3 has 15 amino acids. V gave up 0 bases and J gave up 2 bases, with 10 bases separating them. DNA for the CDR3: TGTGCCAGCAGCGTAGAAGGACTACCCACAGATACGCAGTATTTT. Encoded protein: CASSVEGLPTDTQYF.

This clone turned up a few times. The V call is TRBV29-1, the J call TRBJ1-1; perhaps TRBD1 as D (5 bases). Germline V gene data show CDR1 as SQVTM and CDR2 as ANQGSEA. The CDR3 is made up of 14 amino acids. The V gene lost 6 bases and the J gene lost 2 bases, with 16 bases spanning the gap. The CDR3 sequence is CSVGRRGDNTEAFF. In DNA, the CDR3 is TGCAGCGTCGGGAGACGGGGGGACAACACTGAAGCTTTCTTT.

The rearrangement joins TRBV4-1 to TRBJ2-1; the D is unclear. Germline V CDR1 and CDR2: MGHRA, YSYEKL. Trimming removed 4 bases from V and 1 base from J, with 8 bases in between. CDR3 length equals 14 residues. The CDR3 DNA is TGCGCCAGCAGCCCGGACCCTTCCTACAATGAGCAGTTCTTC. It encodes CASSPDPSYNEQFF.

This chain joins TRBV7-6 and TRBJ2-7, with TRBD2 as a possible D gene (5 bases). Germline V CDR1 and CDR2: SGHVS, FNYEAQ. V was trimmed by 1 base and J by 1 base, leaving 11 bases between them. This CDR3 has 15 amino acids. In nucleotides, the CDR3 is TGTGCCAGCAGCTTAGAACTAGTCCCATCCTACGAGCAGTACTTC. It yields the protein CASSLELVPSYEQYF.

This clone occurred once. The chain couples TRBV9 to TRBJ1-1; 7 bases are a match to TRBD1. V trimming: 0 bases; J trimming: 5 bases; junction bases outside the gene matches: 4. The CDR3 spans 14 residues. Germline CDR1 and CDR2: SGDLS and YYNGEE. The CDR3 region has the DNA TGTGCCAGCAGCGTAGCCAGGGGGTGGACTGAAGCTTTCTTT. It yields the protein CASSVARGWTEAFF.

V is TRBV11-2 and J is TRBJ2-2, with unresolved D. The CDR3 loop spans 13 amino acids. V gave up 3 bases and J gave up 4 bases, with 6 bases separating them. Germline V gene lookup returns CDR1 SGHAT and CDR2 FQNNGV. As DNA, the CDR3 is TGTGCCAGCAGCTTGGGCTTCACCGGGGAGCTGTTTTTT. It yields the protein CASSLGFTGELFF.

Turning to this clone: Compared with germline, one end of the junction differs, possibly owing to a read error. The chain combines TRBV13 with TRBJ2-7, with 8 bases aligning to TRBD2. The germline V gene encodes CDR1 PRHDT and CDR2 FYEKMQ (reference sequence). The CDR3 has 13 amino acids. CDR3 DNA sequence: TGTGCCAGCAGCTTAGGTTTTAGCGGGGACCCGATATTC. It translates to CASSLGFSGDPIF.

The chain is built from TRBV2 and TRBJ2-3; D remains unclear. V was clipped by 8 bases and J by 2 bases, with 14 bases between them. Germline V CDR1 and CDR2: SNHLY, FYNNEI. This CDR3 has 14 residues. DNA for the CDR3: TGTGCCAGCGTGAAGTCGGACCCCACAGATACGCAGTATTTT. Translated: CASVKSDPTDTQYF. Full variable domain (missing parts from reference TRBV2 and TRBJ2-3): EPEVTQTPSHQVTQMGQEVILRCVPISNHLYFYWYRQILGQKVEFLVSFYNNEISEKSEIFDDQFSVERPDGSNFTLKIRSTKLEDSAMYFCASVKSDPTDTQYFGPGTRLTVL.

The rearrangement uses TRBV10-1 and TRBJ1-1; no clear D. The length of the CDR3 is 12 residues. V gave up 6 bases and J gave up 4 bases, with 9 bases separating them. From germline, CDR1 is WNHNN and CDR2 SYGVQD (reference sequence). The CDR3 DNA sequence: TGCGCCAGCAGGGCCCATTTCACTGAAGCTTTCTTT. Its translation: CASRAHFTEAFF.

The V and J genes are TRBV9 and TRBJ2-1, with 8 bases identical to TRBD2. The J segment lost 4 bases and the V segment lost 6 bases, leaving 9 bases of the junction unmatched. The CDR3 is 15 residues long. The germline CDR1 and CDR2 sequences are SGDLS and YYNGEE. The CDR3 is CASTPTGGQYNEQFF. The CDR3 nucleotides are TGTGCCAGCACCCCGACGGGGGGGCAATACAATGAGCAGTTCTTC.

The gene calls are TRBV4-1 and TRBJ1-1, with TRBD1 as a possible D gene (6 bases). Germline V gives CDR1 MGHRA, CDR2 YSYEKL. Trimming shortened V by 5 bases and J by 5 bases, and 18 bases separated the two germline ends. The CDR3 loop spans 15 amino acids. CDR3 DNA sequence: TGCGCCAGCAGCGAAGGGGGGATGGGGTTTACTGAAGCTTTCTTT. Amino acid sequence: CASSEGGMGFTEAFF.

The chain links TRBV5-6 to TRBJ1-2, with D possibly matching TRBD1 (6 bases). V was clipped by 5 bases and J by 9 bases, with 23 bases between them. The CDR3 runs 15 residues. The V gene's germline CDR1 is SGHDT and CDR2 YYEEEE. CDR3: CASSDDWTAGGSYTF. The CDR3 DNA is TGTGCCAGCAGTGATGACTGGACAGCCGGAGGGAGCTACACCTTC.